The next 7 T cell receptor beta chains were all read from a single sample in a study of blood T cell repertoires in COVID-19. Produced via immunoSEQ multiplex PCR; TCRdb's table is partial and in-frame only. The repertoire has tens of thousands of clones, 85% to 95% of them found once; the top ten carry roughly an eighth. The sample consisted of peripheral blood. The origin of the receptors is a human donor in a cohort sampled during active COVID-19.

The chain carries TRBV27 and TRBJ1-6; a possible D gene is TRBD1 (6 bases). V shed 6 bases and J shed 9 bases, with 18 bases lying between them. CDR1 is MNHEY and CDR2 is SMNVEV in the germline V gene (reference sequence). The CDR3 sequence is 15 residues long. This CDR3 is CASRQKTGIGSPLHF. The CDR3 DNA follows: TGTGCCAGCAGGCAGAAAACAGGGATCGGTTCACCCCTCCACTTT.

This clone was counted once. The junction departs from the called germline gene at one end, perhaps through a read error. V is TRBV7-8 and J is TRBJ2-6, with 12 bases lining up with TRBD2. Germline lookup yields CDR1 SGHVS and CDR2 FQNEAQ. This CDR3 region has 16 residues. Here the CDR3 DNA reads TGTGCCTGCAGACTAGCGGGAGACTCTGGGGCCAACGTCCTGACTTTC. It is translated as CACRLAGDSGANVLTF.

The V gene is TRBV5-1, the J gene TRBJ2-1, with D tentatively TRBD2 (5 bases). Trimming removed 2 bases at V and 5 bases at J, with 14 bases between. CDR1 is SGHRS and CDR2 is YFSETQ in the germline V gene. This CDR3 is built from 15 residues. The CDR3 DNA reads as TGCGCCAGCAGCTTTGGATCAGGAGGTAACAATGAGCAGTTCTTC. Translation gives CASSFGSGGNNEQFF.

This clone was seen a single time. V is TRBV29-1 and J is TRBJ1-6, with 7 bases matching TRBD1. The J segment lost 6 bases and the V segment lost 6 bases, leaving 8 bases of the junction unmatched. The CDR3 is made up of 14 amino acids. CDR1 and CDR2 from the germline V gene are SQVTM and ANQGSEA. Here the CDR3 reads CSVRTGGGNSPLHF. CDR3 DNA: TGCAGCGTACGGACAGGAGGGGGTAATTCACCCCTCCACTTT.

The chain joins TRBV9 to TRBJ2-5, with a weak D call TRBD2 (5 bases). Germline V lookup: CDR1 SGDLS, CDR2 YYNGEE. V was clipped by 7 bases and J by 2 bases, with 12 bases between them. There are 13 residues in the CDR3. This chain's CDR3 is CASAEGQQETQYF. The CDR3 bases are TGTGCCAGCGCCGAGGGCCAGCAAGAGACCCAGTACTTC.

This clone was found a few times. V is TRBV30 and J is TRBJ1-1; D perhaps matches TRBD1 (5 bases). Germline V gene data show CDR1 as GTSNPN and CDR2 as SVGIG (reference sequence). The CDR3 extends over 13 amino acids. Trimming took off 5 bases at V and 6 bases at J, with 16 bases between the two ends. The CDR3 DNA reads as TGTGCCTGGGACTTCGGCAGGGAGGCTGAAGCTTTCTTT. This encodes CAWDFGREAEAFF.

The chain has TRBV2 and TRBJ1-2, with D possibly TRBD1 on 5 matching bases. The CDR3 extends over 13 amino acids. Trimming shortened V by 5 bases and J by 3 bases, and 10 bases separated the two germline ends. Germline assignment: CDR1 SNHLY and CDR2 FYNNEI. CDR3 sequence (DNA): TGTGCCAGCAGTCTCTCCAGGGACTATGGCTACACCTTC. This translates into CASSLSRDYGYTF.